This is a list of T cell receptor beta chains from one sample in a study of technical replicates of blood from a handful of donors. Libraries were prepared by immunoSEQ multiplex PCR; TCRdb keeps only in-frame clonotypes and omits some of them. The profile shows roughly 80,000 clones, 90% to 95% of them singletons. The source material was T cells isolated from PBMCs. Source of these receptors: a human donor in good health. CDR3s include the opening cysteine and the closing phenylalanine or tryptophan. A D gene is named only where the DNA matches it firmly. Only some rows state a clone size, as once, few, many or a class for expanded clones.

>TRBJ2-1|TRBV28|TRBD1|NA
CASSLGLGQSIYNEQFF
TGTGCCAGCAGTTTAGGTTTGGGACAGAGTATTTACAATGAGCAGTTCTTC
>TRBJ2-1|TRBV9|TRBD2|NA
CASSVGTSGYNEQFF
TGTGCCAGCAGCGTCGGGACTAGCGGTTACAATGAGCAGTTCTTC
>TRBJ1-4|TRBV9|NA|NA
CASSVAPRGTNEKLFF
TGTGCCAGCAGCGTAGCTCCCAGGGGAACTAATGAAAAACTGTTTTTT
>TRBJ2-5|TRBV9|TRBD2|NA
CASSGAGAQQETQYF
TGTGCCAGCAGCGGGGCGGGAGCACAACAAGAGACCCAGTACTTC
>TRBJ2-7|TRBV25-1|TRBD2|NA
CASSDSGSSYEQYF
TGTGCCAGCAGTGACAGCGGGAGCTCCTACGAGCAGTACTTC
>TRBJ2-7|TRBV7-3|NA|NA
CASSLNGRGERPYEQYF
TGTGCCAGCAGCTTAAATGGGCGCGGGGAGCGGCCCTACGAGCAGTACTTC
>TRBJ2-1|TRBV5-1|NA|NA
CASSPSRGIDEQFF
TGCGCCAGCAGCCCCTCCCGCGGGATCGATGAGCAGTTCTTC
>TRBJ1-2|TRBV10-2|TRBD1|once
CASNSGGRNYGYTF
TGCGCCAGCAACTCAGGGGGACGTAACTATGGCTACACCTTC
>TRBJ2-2|TRBV7-9|NA|NA
CASSVLRGVELFF
TGTGCCAGCAGCGTTCTCAGGGGCGTGGAGCTGTTTTTT
>TRBJ1-2|TRBV4-3|TRBD1|NA
CASSQGTGGYGYTF
TGCGCCAGCAGCCAGGGGACAGGGGGTTATGGCTACACCTTC
>TRBJ1-1|TRBV5-1|TRBD1|NA
CASSMTGGNTEAFF
TGCGCCAGCAGCATGACAGGGGGCAACACTGAAGCTTTCTTT
>TRBJ1-1|TRBV5-8|NA|NA
CASSPPRMDTEAFF
TGTGCCAGCAGCCCCCCGAGGATGGACACTGAAGCTTTCTTT
>TRBJ2-1|TRBV5-1|TRBD2|NA
CASSLVGRGNEQFF
TGCGCCAGCAGCTTGGTCGGGAGGGGAAATGAGCAGTTCTTC
>TRBJ2-5|TRBV4-3|TRBD2|NA
CASSQGLLAGITQETQYF
TGCGCCAGCAGCCAAGGCCTACTAGCGGGGATAACCCAAGAGACCCAGTACTTC
>TRBJ2-1|TRBV30|NA|NA
CAWSVSGLYNEQFF
TGTGCCTGGAGTGTCAGCGGCCTCTACAATGAGCAGTTCTTC
>TRBJ1-1|TRBV11-2|NA|NA
CASSLTEYTEAFF
TGTGCCAGCAGCTTGACAGAGTACACTGAAGCTTTCTTT
>TRBJ2-7|TRBV7-9|TRBD2|NA
CASSSTSGASYEQYF
TGTGCCAGCAGCTCGACTAGCGGAGCCTCCTACGAGCAGTACTTC
>TRBJ2-1|TRBV2|NA|NA
CAGLLASSYNEQFF
TGTGCCGGTCTATTAGCAAGCTCCTACAATGAGCAGTTCTTC
>TRBJ1-5|TRBV5-1|NA|once
CASSLGGGQPQHF
TGCGCCAGCAGCTTGGGGGGGGGTCAGCCCCAGCATTTT
>TRBJ2-7|TRBV18|NA|NA
CASSRAYDYQSYEQYF
TGTGCCAGCTCACGGGCTTACGACTATCAATCCTACGAGCAGTACTTC
>TRBJ2-5|TRBV7-7|TRBD1|few
CASSQDRQETQYF
TGTGCTAGCAGCCAGGACAGGCAAGAGACCCAGTACTTC
>TRBJ2-7|TRBV11-3|NA|NA
CASSLGQSGSEQYF
TGTGCCAGCAGCTTAGGACAGTCAGGGTCCGAGCAGTACTTC
>TRBJ2-2|TRBV11-2|TRBD1|NA
CASSLSAWGQSNTGELFF
TGTGCCAGCAGCTTATCGGCCTGGGGACAGTCTAACACCGGGGAGCTGTTTTTT
>TRBJ1-2|TRBV7-9|NA|NA
CASTGDSVYGYTF
TGTGCCAGCACCGGGGATTCGGTCTATGGCTACACCTTC
>TRBJ2-7|TRBV5-6|NA|NA
CASRVGIYEQYF
TGTGCCAGCCGGGTCGGGATATACGAGCAGTACTTC
>TRBJ2-7|TRBV19|NA|NA
CASRRAQGSSYEQYF
TGTGCCAGTCGCAGAGCCCAGGGCAGCTCCTACGAGCAGTACTTC
>TRBJ2-1|TRBV30|NA|NA
CAWIRYLGFHNEQFF
TGTGCCTGGATCCGATATCTCGGGTTCCACAATGAGCAGTTCTTC
>TRBJ2-3|TRBV7-3|NA|NA
CASSFLPQRIITDTQYF
TGTGCCAGCAGCTTCCTCCCTCAGCGGATAATCACAGATACGCAGTATTTT
>TRBJ2-2|TRBV9|TRBD2|NA
CASSVGTSENTGELFF
TGTGCCAGCAGCGTAGGGACTAGCGAAAACACCGGGGAGCTGTTTTTT
>TRBJ1-1|TRBV4-2|NA|few
CASSSYSNTEAFF
TGTGCCAGCAGCTCGTACTCGAACACTGAAGCTTTCTTT
>TRBJ2-7|TRBV29-1|NA|NA
CSVPTQGRQYF
TGCAGCGTCCCCACCCAGGGGAGGCAGTACTTC
>TRBJ1-1|TRBV28|NA|NA
CASSSLENTEAFF
TGTGCCAGCAGTTCACTTGAAAACACTGAAGCTTTCTTT
>TRBJ2-7|TRBV30|NA|NA
CAWGRGAVDEQYF
TGTGCCTGGGGACGGGGAGCTGTCGACGAGCAGTACTTC
>TRBJ2-7|TRBV6-6|TRBD1|NA
CASTGTVPTYEQYF
TGTGCCAGCACCGGGACAGTACCGACCTACGAGCAGTACTTC
>TRBJ2-2|TRBV6-6|NA|NA
CASSPTGGELFF
TGTGCCAGCAGTCCGACTGGCGGGGAGCTGTTTTTT
>TRBJ2-7|TRBV19|NA|NA
CASSMGLWQDEQYF
TGTGCCAGTAGTATGGGACTTTGGCAAGACGAGCAGTACTTC
>TRBJ2-3|TRBV29-1|TRBD1|NA
CSVGRTGSTDTQYF
TGCAGCGTAGGAAGGACAGGGAGCACAGATACGCAGTATTTT
>TRBJ2-7|TRBV7-9|NA|NA
CAIANRDFRGEQYF
TGTGCCATCGCCAACCGGGACTTTCGGGGGGAGCAGTACTTC
>TRBJ1-4|TRBV18|TRBD1|once
CASSPMGQINEKLFF
TGTGCCAGCTCACCGATGGGACAGATTAATGAAAAACTGTTTTTT
>TRBJ1-3|TRBV11-2|NA|NA
CASSLKAGPHSGNTIYF
TGTGCCAGCAGCTTAAAAGCAGGGCCCCACTCTGGAAACACCATATATTTT
>TRBJ1-1|TRBV7-9|NA|NA
CASSSLNSRNTEAFF
TGTGCCAGCAGCTCACTCAACTCCCGCAACACTGAAGCTTTCTTT
>TRBJ2-1|TRBV19|TRBD1|NA
CASSLTGAQNEQFF
TGTGCCAGTAGCCTAACAGGGGCCCAAAATGAGCAGTTCTTC
>TRBJ2-7|TRBV19|NA|NA
CASSIGRWARGTATYEQYF
TGTGCCAGTAGTATAGGCCGCTGGGCTCGCGGGACCGCTACCTACGAGCAGTACTTC
>TRBJ1-1|TRBV30|NA|few
CAWSERYTEAFF
TGTGCCTGGAGTGAGAGGTACACTGAAGCTTTCTTT
>TRBJ2-7|TRBV9|TRBD2|NA
CASSLSGSLAYEQYF
TGTGCCAGCAGCCTTAGCGGGAGCTTGGCCTACGAGCAGTACTTC
>TRBJ2-5|TRBV4-1|TRBD1|NA
CASSRQGWEAGETQYF
TGCGCCAGCAGCAGACAGGGGTGGGAGGCGGGGGAGACCCAGTACTTC
>TRBJ2-7|TRBV13|NA|once
CASSLYGLSNYEQYF
TGTGCCAGCAGCCTCTACGGACTGTCAAACTACGAGCAGTACTTC
>TRBJ2-4|TRBV4-1|TRBD1|NA
CASSQPGQGAKNIQYF
TGCGCCAGCAGCCAACCGGGACAGGGGGCCAAAAACATTCAGTACTTC
>TRBJ2-7|TRBV7-2|TRBD1|once
CASSLYGTGGYEQYF
TGTGCCAGCAGCCTATATGGGACAGGGGGCTACGAGCAGTACTTC
>TRBJ2-7|TRBV7-2|TRBD2|NA
CASSLEARGGSYEQYF
TGTGCCAGCAGCTTAGAAGCCCGGGGGGGTTCCTACGAGCAGTACTTC
>TRBJ1-5|TRBV4-1|TRBD1|NA
CASSPTTGIQPQHF
TGCGCCAGCAGCCCGACGACAGGGATTCAGCCCCAGCATTTT
>TRBJ2-7|TRBV29-1|TRBD1|NA
CSVFSGTGFYEQYF
TGCAGCGTTTTCTCCGGGACAGGGTTCTACGAGCAGTACTTC
>TRBJ1-2|TRBV5-1|NA|NA
CASRISGTALGGGYTF
TGCGCCAGCAGGATCTCCGGGACGGCCTTGGGGGGTGGCTACACCTTC
>TRBJ2-1|TRBV9|NA|NA
CASSQRSTASSYNEQFF
TGTGCCAGCAGCCAGAGGTCGACGGCCAGCTCCTACAATGAGCAGTTCTTC
>TRBJ2-7|TRBV7-6|TRBD2|NA
CASSSELAFDEQYF
TGTGCCAGCAGCTCAGAACTAGCGTTCGACGAGCAGTACTTC
>TRBJ1-2|TRBV10-3|NA|NA
CAISEGGANYGYTF
TGTGCCATCAGTGAGGGGGGGGCGAACTATGGCTACACCTTC
>TRBJ2-1|TRBV5-1|TRBD2|NA
CASSLGASGAYNEQFF
TGCGCCAGCAGCTTGGGAGCGAGCGGGGCCTACAATGAGCAGTTCTTC
>TRBJ1-4|TRBV6-5|TRBD1|NA
CASSKTGGSEKLFF
TGTGCCAGCAGTAAGACAGGGGGAAGTGAAAAACTGTTTTTT
>TRBJ1-5|TRBV5-4|NA|NA
CASSLEGVGQPQHF
TGTGCCAGCAGCTTAGAAGGGGTCGGTCAGCCCCAGCATTTT